The T cell receptor beta chain under discussion was sequenced for a study of T cell responses to AZD1222 COVID-19 vaccine. As for the study in general: Analysis merged second doses at about 4 or about 12 weeks. Study-level points and caveats: Nearly half of spike-specific TCRs reportedly go after variant regions that carry no mutations.

Germline CDR1 is SGHNT and CDR2 is YENEEA. The length of the CDR3 is 16 residues. J gave up 1 base and V 5 bases, and 9 bases lay outside the gene matches. About this clone: What it binds is not known.

Assay: immunoSEQ multiplex PCR; the TCRdb copy retains only in-frame clones and omits some. The sample has some 96,000 clones; about nine tenths are singletons. The origin of this receptor is an adult in good health. This specimen consisted of peripheral blood, obtained on day 0 of AZD1222 vaccination. The rearrangement uses TRBV11-3 and TRBJ1-1, with 8 bases fitting TRBD1. CDR3 nucleotides: TGTGCCAGCAGCCCAGGACAGGGTAGAGGGAACACTGAAGCTTTCTTT. It specifies CASSPGQGRGNTEAFF.